These 26 T cell receptor beta chains were sequenced from one sample in a study of blood T cell repertoires in COVID-19. Only in-frame clones appear in the TCRdb table, and some are missing; sequencing was by immunoSEQ multiplex PCR. The profile covers about 140,000 clones, with roughly 80% appearing a single time and less than 5% taken by the ten largest. The sample consisted of peripheral blood. Every receptor here comes from a woman aged 80 or over with acute or convalescent COVID-19.

The gene calls are TRBV7-9 and TRBJ1-2; D remains ambiguous. This CDR3 has 14 amino acids. V was pared by 0 bases and J by 7 bases, with 12 bases between. Germline V gives CDR1 SEHNR, CDR2 FQNEAQ (reference sequence). CDR3 sequence (DNA): TGTGCCAGCAGCTTAGCGATGGTATCAGGTGGCTACACCTTC. This translates into CASSLAMVSGGYTF.

The V call is TRBV18, the J call TRBJ1-2; tentatively, D is TRBD1 (6 bases). The V and J ends lost 1 base and 3 bases respectively, with 18 bases between them. This CDR3 contains 17 residues. From germline, CDR1 is KGHSH and CDR2 LQKENI. The CDR3 DNA reads TGTGCCAGCTCACCACGGTTCCCAGGGGTAGGCGACTATGGCTACACCTTC. Its protein is CASSPRFPGVGDYGYTF.

This rearrangement joins TRBV2 to TRBJ2-7; D possibly corresponds to TRBD1 (6 bases). V was cut by 0 bases and J by 9 bases, with 12 bases left in between. CDR1 is SNHLY, CDR2 FYNNEI, per germline. The length of the CDR3 is 13 residues. CDR3 DNA: TGTGCCAGCAGTGAAGCTTTGGGGGCCGTGCAGTACTTC. It specifies CASSEALGAVQYF.

The rearrangement joins TRBV7-9 to TRBJ2-2; 8 bases are a match to TRBD1. The germline V gene encodes CDR1 SEHNR and CDR2 FQNEAQ (reference sequence). Trimming took 2 bases from V and 7 from J; bases not matched to a gene: 6. The CDR3 spans 15 residues. DNA of the CDR3: TGTGCCAGCAGCTTAAAGAGGACAGGGCACGGGGAGCTGTTTTTT. It codes for CASSLKRTGHGELFF.

V is TRBV19 and J is TRBJ2-1, with TRBD1 as a possible D gene (6 bases). The CDR3 is 12 residues long. The germline gives CDR1 LNHDA, CDR2 SQIVND (reference sequence). V dropped 5 bases and J dropped 8 bases, with 10 bases sitting between them. This chain's CDR3 is CASSEQGYEQFF. Written as DNA, the CDR3 is TGTGCCAGTAGTGAACAGGGATATGAGCAGTTCTTC.

The chain combines TRBV19 with TRBJ2-7; 9 bases match TRBD1. Germline V gene data show CDR1 as LNHDA and CDR2 as SQIVND (reference sequence). The CDR3 is made up of 15 amino acids. The V gene end was trimmed by 0 bases and the J gene end by 0 bases; junction bases not matched to a gene: 0. CDR3: CASSIEDRGSYEQYF. CDR3 DNA: TGTGCCAGTAGTATAGAGGACAGGGGCTCCTACGAGCAGTACTTC.

The chain employs TRBV27 and TRBJ2-1, with D maybe TRBD1 (7 bases). This CDR3 has 14 amino acids. The V end lost 5 bases, the J end lost 7 bases, and 15 bases lay between the germline ends. Germline V gives CDR1 MNHEY, CDR2 SMNVEV (reference sequence). Written as DNA, the CDR3 is TGTGCCAGCAGTCCAGGGGGGTTGAGGAATGAGCAGTTCTTC. Translated, it gives CASSPGGLRNEQFF.

The chain has TRBV28 and TRBJ2-7, with TRBD1 matching 11 bases. Germline CDR1 and CDR2: MDHEN and SYDVKM. V dropped 7 bases and J dropped 1; count of bases not matched to a gene: 9. The length of the CDR3 is 16 residues. Here the CDR3 reads CASTIAGTGGSYEQYF. CDR3 coding DNA: TGTGCCAGCACCATAGCCGGGACAGGGGGTTCCTACGAGCAGTACTTC.

This clone was observed a single time. This chain links TRBV19 with TRBJ1-2, with a weak D call TRBD1 (5 bases). This CDR3 region has 14 residues. CDR1 is LNHDA and CDR2 is SQIVND in the germline V gene (reference sequence). With 3 bases removed from V and 4 bases from J, the gap between germline ends came to 12 bases. The CDR3 sequence is CASSIRGGSYGYTF. The CDR3 DNA is TGTGCCAGTAGTATCCGCGGGGGTTCCTATGGCTACACCTTC.

The chain joins TRBV9 to TRBJ1-1, with D maybe TRBD1 (5 bases). The CDR3 extends over 15 amino acids. Germline V lookup: CDR1 SGDLS, CDR2 YYNGEE. V gave up 0 bases and J gave up 6 bases, with 15 bases separating them. The CDR3 sequence: CASSVGQTFLPEAFF. In DNA, the CDR3 is TGTGCCAGCAGCGTAGGACAGACCTTTCTGCCTGAAGCTTTCTTT.

Only a few counts were recorded for this clone. The chain has TRBV18 and TRBJ1-5; tentative D call: TRBD1 (6 bases). Between the trimmed V and J ends, which lost 3 bases and 0 bases, there was a span of 6 bases. Germline CDR1 KGHSH, CDR2 LQKENI. This CDR3 is built from 14 residues. CDR3 amino acids: CASSPGASNQPQHF. In DNA form, the CDR3 reads TGTGCCAGCTCACCGGGGGCTAGCAATCAGCCCCAGCATTTT.

V gene TRBV13 combines with J gene TRBJ1-4; tentative D call: TRBD1 (6 bases). CDR1 is PRHDT, CDR2 FYEKMQ, per germline (reference sequence). The CDR3 extends over 15 amino acids. V lost 1 base and J lost 0, with 6 bases in between. The CDR3 nucleotides are TGTGCCAGCAGCTTAGAGGGGGCAACTAATGAAAAACTGTTTTTT. Translating gives CASSLEGATNEKLFF. Complete variable domain (other parts from reference TRBV13 and TRBJ1-4): AAGVIQSPRHLIKEKRETATLKCYPIPRHDTVYWYQQGPGQDPQFLISFYEKMQSDKGSIPDRFSAQQFSDYHSELNMSSLELGDSALYFCASSLEGATNEKLFFGSGTQLSVL.

The chain is built from TRBV3-1 (or the pseudogene TRBV3-2) and TRBJ1-2, with D unclear. The ends were cut back, 0 bases at V and 8 bases at J, with 16 bases in the middle. Germline V lookup: CDR1 LGHDT, CDR2 YNNKEL (reference sequence). The CDR3 is 15 amino acids. CDR3 residues: CASSQERERTRGYTF. Here the CDR3 DNA reads TGTGCCAGCAGCCAAGAAAGGGAGAGGACGCGGGGCTACACCTTC.

The V and J genes are TRBV20-1 and TRBJ2-3; 8 bases fit TRBD2. The V gene end was trimmed by 5 bases and the J gene end by 0 bases; junction bases not matched to a gene: 7. Germline CDR1 and CDR2: DFQATT and SNEGSKA (reference sequence). This CDR3 comprises 15 residues. The DNA for the CDR3 is TGCAGTGCTCGTGGAGCTAGCGGGAGCACAGATACGCAGTATTTT. Translating gives CSARGASGSTDTQYF.

This chain links TRBV19 with TRBJ1-5, with TRBD1 as a possible D gene (5 bases). The CDR3 sequence is 14 residues long. Trimming took 9 bases from V and 3 from J, leaving 15 bases between them. Germline assignment: CDR1 LNHDA and CDR2 SQIVND (reference sequence). The CDR3 sequence: CASRGARANQPQHF. The CDR3 coding sequence is TGTGCCAGCCGAGGAGCCAGGGCCAATCAGCCCCAGCATTTT.

The CDR3 coding sequence is TGTGCCAGCAGTTTACTAGCGGGAGGCTATGGTGAGCAGTTCTTC. Translating it yields CASSLLAGGYGEQFF. The J gene is TRBJ2-1, the V gene TRBV28; 11 positions agree with TRBD2. The ends lost 2 bases at V and 9 bases at J; junction bases unmatched: 6. The CDR3 contains 15 residues. Germline CDR1 and CDR2: MDHEN and SYDVKM.

This chain links TRBV7-2 with TRBJ2-7; TRBD2 is a possible D gene (7 bases). Germline values: CDR1 SGHTA, CDR2 FQGNSA. Trimming left V 1 base short and J 3 bases short, with 13 bases between. The CDR3 is 15 residues long. The CDR3 loop reads CASSLVGGGRYEQYF. CDR3 nucleotides: TGTGCCAGCAGCTTAGTGGGGGGGGGCCGCTACGAGCAGTACTTC.

V is TRBV10-3 and J is TRBJ1-1; possibly TRBD1 for D (5 bases). V was clipped by 0 bases and J by 2 bases, with 10 bases between them. CDR1 is ENHRY and CDR2 is SYGVKD in the germline V gene. This CDR3 region has 15 residues. Here the CDR3 reads CAISESGQGNTEAFF. CDR3 bases: TGTGCCATCAGTGAGTCTGGGCAGGGAAACACTGAAGCTTTCTTT.

This chain uses TRBV5-8 with TRBJ1-1, with no clear D. The germline CDR1 and CDR2 sequences are SGHTS and YDEGEE. V gave up 2 bases and J gave up 6 bases, with 14 bases separating them. The CDR3 length is 14 residues. CDR3 nucleotide sequence: TGTGCCAGCAGCTTAAGGAATCGGCGGGCTGAAGCTTTCTTT. It codes for CASSLRNRRAEAFF. The full variable domain, its missing parts supplied by reference TRBV5-8 and TRBJ1-1, is EAGVTQSPTHLIKTRGQQATLRCSPISGHTSVYWYQQALGLGLQFLLWYDEGEERNRGNFPPRFSGRQFPNYSSELNVNALELEDSALYLCASSLRNRRAEAFFGQGTRLTVV.

The rearrangement uses TRBV18 and TRBJ1-3, with D tentatively TRBD1 (5 bases). The CDR3 extends over 16 amino acids. The germline V and J ends were trimmed by 3 bases and 0 bases, with 12 bases remaining between them. The V gene's germline CDR1 is KGHSH and CDR2 LQKENI. DNA of the CDR3: TGTGCCAGCTCACCCGGACACACAGACTCTGGAAACACCATATATTTT. Its protein is CASSPGHTDSGNTIYF. The whole variable domain, filled in from reference TRBV18 and TRBJ1-3, reads NAGVMQNPRHLVRRRGQEARLRCSPMKGHSHVYWYRQLPEEGLKFMVYLQKENIIDESGMPKERFSAEFPKEGPSILRIQQVVRGDSAAYFCASSPGHTDSGNTIYFGEGSWLTVV.

V gene TRBV2 combines with J gene TRBJ2-7; D is possibly TRBD1 (6 bases). V was shortened by 1 base and J by 2 bases, with 12 bases between the two germline ends. This CDR3 has 15 residues. The germline V gene has CDR1 SNHLY and CDR2 FYNNEI. The chain's CDR3 is CASSEGTGITYEQYF. The CDR3 region has the DNA TGTGCCAGCAGTGAAGGCACAGGGATAACCTACGAGCAGTACTTC. Together with reference TRBV2 and TRBJ2-7, the CDR3 gives the full variable domain: EPEVTQTPSHQVTQMGQEVILRCVPISNHLYFYWYRQILGQKVEFLVSFYNNEISEKSEIFDDQFSVERPDGSNFTLKIRSTKLEDSAMYFCASSEGTGITYEQYFGPGTRLTVT.

This clone was counted once. V gene TRBV2 combines with J gene TRBJ2-7; perhaps TRBD1 as D (5 bases). This CDR3 contains 14 residues. Trimming removed 0 bases from V and 2 bases from J, with 8 bases in between. Germline V gene lookup returns CDR1 SNHLY and CDR2 FYNNEI. CDR3 residues: CASSEAGLPYEQYF. The CDR3 coding sequence is TGTGCCAGCAGTGAAGCGGGGCTTCCCTACGAGCAGTACTTC.

The V call is TRBV19, the J call TRBJ1-2; TRBD1 matches 8 bases. This CDR3 spans 14 amino acids. Germline-derived CDR1 and CDR2 are LNHDA and SQIVND (reference sequence). V shed 6 bases and J 3 bases; nucleotides not matched to a gene: 6. The CDR3 reads CASREQGVDYGYTF. In nucleotides, the CDR3 is TGTGCCAGTAGGGAACAGGGGGTGGACTATGGCTACACCTTC.

This clone occurred once. V gene TRBV18 combines with J gene TRBJ2-7, with D possibly matching TRBD1 (5 bases). Germline CDR1 and CDR2: KGHSH and LQKENI. Trimming took off 3 bases at V and 3 bases at J, with 12 bases between the two ends. This CDR3 spans 14 amino acids. The CDR3 sequence is CASSPQGLRYEQYF. CDR3 coding DNA: TGTGCCAGCTCACCTCAGGGTCTACGCTACGAGCAGTACTTC.

The rearrangement uses TRBV6-2 or TRBV6-3 and TRBJ2-1; tentatively, D is TRBD2 (5 bases). Deletions cut 2 bases from V and 15 bases from J, with 17 bases between. CDR1 MNHEY and CDR2 SVGEGT come from the germline V gene. CDR3 size: 13 residues. The CDR3 region has the DNA TGTGCCAGCAGTTACCCCTCCCGGGCACGGGGGTTCTTC. Translated, it gives CASSYPSRARGFF.

V usage is TRBV4-1 and J usage is TRBJ2-5, with 10 bases lining up with TRBD2. The CDR3 has 15 amino acids. The V gene's germline CDR1 is MGHRA and CDR2 YSYEKL. With V trimmed by 4 bases and J by 8 bases, 10 bases remained unmatched. CDR3 nucleotide sequence: TGCGCCAGCAGCCCGCTAGCGGGGGTCCGTGGTACCCAGTACTTC. This encodes CASSPLAGVRGTQYF.